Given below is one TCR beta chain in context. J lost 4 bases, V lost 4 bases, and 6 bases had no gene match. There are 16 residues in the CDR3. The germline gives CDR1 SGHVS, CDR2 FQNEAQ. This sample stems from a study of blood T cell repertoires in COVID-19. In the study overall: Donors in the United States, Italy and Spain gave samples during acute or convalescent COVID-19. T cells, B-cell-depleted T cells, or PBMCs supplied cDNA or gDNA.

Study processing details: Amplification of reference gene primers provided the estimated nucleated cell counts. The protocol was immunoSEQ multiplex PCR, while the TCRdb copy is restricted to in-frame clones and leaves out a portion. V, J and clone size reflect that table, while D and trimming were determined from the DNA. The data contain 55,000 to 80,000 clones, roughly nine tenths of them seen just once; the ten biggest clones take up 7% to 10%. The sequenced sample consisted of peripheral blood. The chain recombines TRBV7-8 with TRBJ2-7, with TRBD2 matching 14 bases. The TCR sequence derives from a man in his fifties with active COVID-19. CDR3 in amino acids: CASSSGTSGGAYEQYF. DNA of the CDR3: TGTGCCAGCAGCTCCGGGACTAGCGGGGGTGCTTACGAGCAGTACTTC.